This T cell receptor beta chain is drawn from a study of regulatory T cells in long-lasting Graves disease. Time point of the sample: newly diagnosed GD, antithyroid drugs for less than 3 months. The TCR library was made from RNA extracted from PBMCs. This clonotype was counted at least ten times. This CDR3 is 15 amino acids long. V gave up 0 bases and J gave up 6 bases, with 14 bases separating them. Per the germline V gene, CDR1 is SGHRS and CDR2 is YFSETQ. Through Arm-PCR of CDR3 regions and iRepertoire HTBI primers, TCR beta libraries were built. One entry per CDR3 protein, called by TCRdb with MiXCR from the multiplex PCR reads. The sample includes a few hundred thousand distinct CDR3 sequences, about 13% seen only once; the top ten take about 9.1%. The same sample was also studied in work on T cells in Graves' hyperthyroidism and ophthalmopathy.

The J gene is TRBJ2-3, the V gene TRBV5-1; D gene ambiguous. The sequence came from a man aged 25 to 40 with Graves disease. This material consisted of peripheral blood mononuclear cells (PBMCs), taken at new diagnosis, from a patient treated with antithyroid drugs. This CDR3 is CASSLETFTPDTQYF. The CDR3 region has the DNA TGCGCCAGCAGCTTGGAGACCTTTACCCCCGATACGCAGTATTTT.